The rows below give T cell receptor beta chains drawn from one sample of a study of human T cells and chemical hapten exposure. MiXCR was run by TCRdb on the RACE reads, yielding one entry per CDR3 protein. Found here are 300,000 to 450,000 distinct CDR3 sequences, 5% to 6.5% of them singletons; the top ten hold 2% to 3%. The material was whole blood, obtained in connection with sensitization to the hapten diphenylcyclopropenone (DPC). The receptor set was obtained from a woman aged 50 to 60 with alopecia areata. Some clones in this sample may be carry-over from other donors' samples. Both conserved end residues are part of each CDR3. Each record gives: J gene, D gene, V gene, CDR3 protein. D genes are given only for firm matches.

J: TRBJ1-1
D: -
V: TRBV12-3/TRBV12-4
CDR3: CASSGRGSNTEAFF

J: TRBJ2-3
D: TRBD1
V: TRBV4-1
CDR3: CASSQEGGQAGTDTQYF

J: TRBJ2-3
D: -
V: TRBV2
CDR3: CASSEYQPDTQYF

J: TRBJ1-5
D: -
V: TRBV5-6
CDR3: CASSLQLFTNQPQHF

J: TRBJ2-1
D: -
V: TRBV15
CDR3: CATSPSRAASSYNEQFF

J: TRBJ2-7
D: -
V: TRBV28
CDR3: CASIPGGQSYEQYF

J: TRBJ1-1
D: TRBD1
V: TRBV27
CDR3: CAILDRGGTEAFF

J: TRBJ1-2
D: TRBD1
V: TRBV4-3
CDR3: CASSQATGGAGAGYTF

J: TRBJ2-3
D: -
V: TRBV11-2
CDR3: CASSLGRRDTDTQYF

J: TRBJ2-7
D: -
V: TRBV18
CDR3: CASRPGRTEVDRRLAYEQYF

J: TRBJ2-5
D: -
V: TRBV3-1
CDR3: CASSLGVAETQYF

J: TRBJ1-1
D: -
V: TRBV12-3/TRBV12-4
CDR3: CASSTLRSGVYTEAFF

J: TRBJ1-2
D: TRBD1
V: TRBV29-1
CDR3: CSVDGTGGFGYTF

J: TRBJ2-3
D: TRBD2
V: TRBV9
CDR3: CASSVGGFPSDTQYF

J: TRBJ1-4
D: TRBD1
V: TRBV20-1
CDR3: CSALDRGKSNEKLFF

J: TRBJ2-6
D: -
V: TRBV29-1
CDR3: CSVEDLSSGANVLTF

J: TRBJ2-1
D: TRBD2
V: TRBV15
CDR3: CATSRDPGLGNNEQFF

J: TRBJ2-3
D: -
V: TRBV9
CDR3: CASNGGTSTDTQYF

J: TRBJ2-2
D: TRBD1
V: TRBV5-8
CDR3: CASSTGQGTGELFF

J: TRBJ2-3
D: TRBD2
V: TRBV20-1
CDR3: CSARDRLAGGPGADTQYF

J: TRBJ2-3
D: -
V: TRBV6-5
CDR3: CASRSGTGWADTQYF

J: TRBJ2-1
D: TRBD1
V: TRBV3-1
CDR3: CASSQRGTGGRNEQFF

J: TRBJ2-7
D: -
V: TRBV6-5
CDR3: CASSTGLVSYEQYF

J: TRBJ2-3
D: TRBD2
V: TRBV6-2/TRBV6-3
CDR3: CASRRPGLAGGPASTDTQYF

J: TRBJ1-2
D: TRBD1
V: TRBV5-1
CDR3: CASSSGTVANYGYTF

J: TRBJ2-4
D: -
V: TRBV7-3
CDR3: CASSLSPLRGPLAKNIQYF

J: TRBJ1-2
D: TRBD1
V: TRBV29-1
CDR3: CSVAGTGVGNYGYTF

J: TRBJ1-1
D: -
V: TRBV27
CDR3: CASSLLGPVEAFF

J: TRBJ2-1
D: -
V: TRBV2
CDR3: CASSATVEQFF

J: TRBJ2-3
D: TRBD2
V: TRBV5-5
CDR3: CASSLSGTSGRSDTQYF

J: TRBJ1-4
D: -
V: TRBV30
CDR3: CAWSRQLNEKLFF

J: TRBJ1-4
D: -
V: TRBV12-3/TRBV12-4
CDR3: CASSFGEKLFF

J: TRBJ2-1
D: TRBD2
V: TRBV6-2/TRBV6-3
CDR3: CASSYSPRGSGGKTYNEQFF

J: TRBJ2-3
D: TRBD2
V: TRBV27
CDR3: CASSPLGLAGPDTQYF

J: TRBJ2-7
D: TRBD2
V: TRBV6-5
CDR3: CASSYSHQTSESSYEQYF

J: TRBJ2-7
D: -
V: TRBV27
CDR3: CASSSSTGHYEQYF

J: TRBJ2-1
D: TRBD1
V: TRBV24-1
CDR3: CATSETGVGHEQFF

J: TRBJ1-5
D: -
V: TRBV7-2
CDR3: CASSLEAGSYSNQPQHF

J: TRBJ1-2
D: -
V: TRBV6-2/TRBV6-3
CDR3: CASSNDRMTTNYGYTF